This is a list of T cell receptor beta chains from one sample in a study of CD8 T cells in ankylosing spondylitis. From the 5' RACE reads, TCRdb called clonotypes with MiXCR, one entry per CDR3 protein. The sample lists a few hundred thousand distinct CDR3 sequences, more than 20% occurring once. The material sequenced was blood, either unsorted or a sorted T cell fraction (not recorded which). The receptors were sampled from a male donor with ankylosing spondylitis. CDR3s include the opening cysteine and the closing phenylalanine or tryptophan. Each record gives: J gene, V gene, clone size, D gene, CDR3 protein, CDR3 DNA. A D gene is named only where the DNA matches it firmly. Size is omitted from some rows. Given values are once, few, many or a class for expanded clones.

j_call: TRBJ1-1
v_call: TRBV18
clone_size: NA
d_call: NA
cdr3_aa: CASSPGAAEAFF
cdr3_nt: TGTGCCAGCTCACCTGGGGCAGCTGAAGCTTTCTTT

j_call: TRBJ2-1
v_call: TRBV19
clone_size: NA
d_call: TRBD1
cdr3_aa: CASSRDRGLTINEQFF
cdr3_nt: TGTGCCAGTAGCCGGGACAGGGGACTTACTATCAATGAGCAGTTCTTC

j_call: TRBJ1-1
v_call: TRBV12-3/TRBV12-4
clone_size: few
d_call: NA
cdr3_aa: CASSFQGGSTEAFF
cdr3_nt: TGTGCCAGCAGTTTCCAGGGTGGTAGCACTGAAGCTTTCTTT

j_call: TRBJ1-1
v_call: TRBV18
clone_size: NA
d_call: NA
cdr3_aa: CASSPHGPWTNTEAFF
cdr3_nt: TGTGCCAGCTCACCGCACGGACCCTGGACGAACACTGAAGCTTTCTTT

j_call: TRBJ1-1
v_call: TRBV20-1
clone_size: many
d_call: NA
cdr3_aa: CSAEGRNTEAFF
cdr3_nt: TGCAGTGCAGAAGGGAGGAACACTGAAGCTTTCTTT

j_call: TRBJ2-2
v_call: TRBV11-3
clone_size: few
d_call: TRBD1
cdr3_aa: CASSVRQGETGELFF
cdr3_nt: TGTGCCAGCAGCGTACGACAGGGGGAAACCGGGGAGCTGTTTTTT

j_call: TRBJ2-1
v_call: TRBV29-1
clone_size: few
d_call: TRBD2
cdr3_aa: CSVGDYEKSYNEQFF
cdr3_nt: TGCAGCGTAGGGGACTACGAAAAGAGTTACAATGAGCAGTTCTTC

j_call: TRBJ2-3
v_call: TRBV2
clone_size: many
d_call: TRBD2
cdr3_aa: CASQTSGYTDTQYF
cdr3_nt: TGTGCCAGCCAAACTAGCGGATACACAGATACGCAGTATTTT

j_call: TRBJ1-2
v_call: TRBV11-3
clone_size: few
d_call: NA
cdr3_aa: CASSFGRVNYGYTF
cdr3_nt: TGTGCCAGCAGCTTCGGCAGGGTGAACTATGGCTACACCTTC

j_call: TRBJ2-5
v_call: TRBV20-1
clone_size: NA
d_call: NA
cdr3_aa: CSASGAGWEETQYF
cdr3_nt: TGCAGTGCTAGTGGGGCGGGATGGGAAGAGACCCAGTACTTC

j_call: TRBJ2-7
v_call: TRBV6-2/TRBV6-3
clone_size: NA
d_call: NA
cdr3_aa: CASTLPPGRVSYEQYF
cdr3_nt: TGTGCCAGCACCTTACCACCGGGACGAGTCTCCTACGAGCAGTACTTC

j_call: TRBJ2-2
v_call: TRBV5-1
clone_size: NA
d_call: NA
cdr3_aa: CASSLELVLDTGELFF
cdr3_nt: TGCGCCAGCAGCTTGGAACTAGTTCTGGACACCGGGGAGCTGTTTTTT

j_call: TRBJ1-1
v_call: TRBV5-6
clone_size: NA
d_call: NA
cdr3_aa: CASSSQVGAVNTEAFF
cdr3_nt: TGTGCCAGCAGCTCCCAGGTGGGGGCTGTGAACACTGAAGCTTTCTTT

j_call: TRBJ2-5
v_call: TRBV20-1
clone_size: NA
d_call: TRBD2
cdr3_aa: CSARDTSGTPETQYF
cdr3_nt: TGCAGTGCTAGAGATACTAGCGGGACTCCAGAGACCCAGTACTTC

j_call: TRBJ1-5
v_call: TRBV5-5
clone_size: few
d_call: NA
cdr3_aa: CASSLLQGNQPQHF
cdr3_nt: TGTGCCAGCAGCTTGTTACAGGGCAATCAGCCCCAGCATTTT

j_call: TRBJ2-3
v_call: TRBV4-1
clone_size: few
d_call: TRBD1
cdr3_aa: CASSQQPGQGLDTQYF
cdr3_nt: TGCGCCAGCAGCCAACAACCGGGACAGGGATTAGATACGCAGTATTTT

j_call: TRBJ2-5
v_call: TRBV5-1
clone_size: NA
d_call: NA
cdr3_aa: CASGIAYEETQYF
cdr3_nt: TGCGCCAGCGGCATAGCGTACGAAGAGACCCAGTACTTC

j_call: TRBJ2-7
v_call: TRBV7-9
clone_size: NA
d_call: TRBD1
cdr3_aa: CASSPRTGTYEQYF
cdr3_nt: TGTGCCAGCAGCCCCCGGACAGGGACCTACGAGCAGTACTTC

j_call: TRBJ2-7
v_call: TRBV6-2/TRBV6-3
clone_size: NA
d_call: TRBD2
cdr3_aa: CASMTGLAGHEQYF
cdr3_nt: TGTGCCAGCATGACGGGACTAGCGGGACACGAGCAGTACTTC

j_call: TRBJ2-3
v_call: TRBV4-1
clone_size: NA
d_call: TRBD2
cdr3_aa: CASSQEASGRMIGTDTQYF
cdr3_nt: TGCGCCAGCAGCCAAGAGGCTAGCGGGAGGATGATAGGCACAGATACGCAGTATTTT

j_call: TRBJ2-1
v_call: TRBV7-3
clone_size: NA
d_call: TRBD2
cdr3_aa: CASSSAGTSSYNEQFF
cdr3_nt: TGTGCCAGCAGCTCAGCCGGGACTAGCTCCTACAATGAGCAGTTCTTC

j_call: TRBJ1-5
v_call: TRBV7-9
clone_size: NA
d_call: NA
cdr3_aa: CASSLGAGFVEDQPQHF
cdr3_nt: TGTGCCAGCAGCTTAGGGGCGGGGTTCGTGGAAGATCAGCCCCAGCATTTT

j_call: TRBJ2-1
v_call: TRBV28
clone_size: NA
d_call: NA
cdr3_aa: CASPPRRGPTYNEQFF
cdr3_nt: TGTGCCAGCCCGCCCCGTCGCGGGCCGACCTACAATGAGCAGTTCTTC

j_call: TRBJ2-1
v_call: TRBV5-1
clone_size: few
d_call: NA
cdr3_aa: CASRGAGDYNEQFF
cdr3_nt: TGCGCCAGCAGGGGGGCGGGAGACTACAATGAGCAGTTCTTC

j_call: TRBJ2-2
v_call: TRBV6-2/TRBV6-3
clone_size: many
d_call: NA
cdr3_aa: CASSFRDTQNTGELFF
cdr3_nt: TGTGCCAGCAGTTTCCGGGACACCCAGAACACCGGGGAGCTGTTTTTT

j_call: TRBJ2-7
v_call: TRBV10-1
clone_size: NA
d_call: NA
cdr3_aa: CASSESTGYSYEQYF
cdr3_nt: TGCGCCAGCAGTGAGTCTACAGGGTACTCCTACGAGCAGTACTTC

j_call: TRBJ1-2
v_call: TRBV5-1
clone_size: NA
d_call: NA
cdr3_aa: CASSLEWLNYGYTF
cdr3_nt: TGCGCCAGCAGCTTGGAATGGCTAAACTATGGCTACACCTTC

j_call: TRBJ2-7
v_call: TRBV11-2
clone_size: NA
d_call: TRBD2
cdr3_aa: CASGRTSGSHEQYF
cdr3_nt: TGTGCCAGCGGCCGGACTAGCGGGAGTCACGAGCAGTACTTC

j_call: TRBJ2-2
v_call: TRBV11-2
clone_size: many
d_call: TRBD2
cdr3_aa: CASSLGGLATGELFF
cdr3_nt: TGTGCCAGCAGCTTAGGGGGACTAGCAACCGGGGAGCTGTTTTTT

j_call: TRBJ2-1
v_call: TRBV5-1
clone_size: many
d_call: TRBD1
cdr3_aa: CASSLSSTGVNNEQFF
cdr3_nt: TGCGCCAGCAGCTTGTCCAGTACAGGGGTCAACAATGAGCAGTTCTTC

j_call: TRBJ2-1
v_call: TRBV2
clone_size: few
d_call: TRBD1
cdr3_aa: CASSGETGTGVSAQFF
cdr3_nt: TGTGCCAGCAGTGGGGAGACCGGGACAGGGGTGTCAGCGCAGTTCTTC

j_call: TRBJ2-1
v_call: TRBV6-1
clone_size: NA
d_call: TRBD2
cdr3_aa: CASKPASGRQNEQFF
cdr3_nt: TGTGCCAGCAAACCCGCTAGCGGGAGACAGAATGAGCAGTTCTTC

j_call: TRBJ2-7
v_call: TRBV5-1
clone_size: NA
d_call: TRBD2
cdr3_aa: CASSAGTSIYEQYF
cdr3_nt: TGCGCCAGCAGTGCCGGGACTAGCATCTACGAGCAGTACTTC

j_call: TRBJ2-2
v_call: TRBV27
clone_size: few
d_call: TRBD1
cdr3_aa: CASKRTWTGVTGELFF
cdr3_nt: TGTGCCAGCAAACGGACCTGGACAGGGGTCACCGGGGAGCTGTTTTTT

j_call: TRBJ1-1
v_call: TRBV6-1
clone_size: NA
d_call: NA
cdr3_aa: CATKEGVNTEAFF
cdr3_nt: TGTGCCACCAAGGAGGGGGTGAACACTGAAGCTTTCTTT

j_call: TRBJ2-2
v_call: TRBV3-1
clone_size: NA
d_call: TRBD2
cdr3_aa: CASSQTSGRNTGELFF
cdr3_nt: TGTGCCAGCAGCCAGACTAGCGGGCGAAACACCGGGGAGCTGTTTTTT

j_call: TRBJ2-2
v_call: TRBV10-3
clone_size: few
d_call: NA
cdr3_aa: CASTKAGNTGELFF
cdr3_nt: TGTGCCAGCACAAAGGCTGGGAACACCGGGGAGCTGTTTTTT

j_call: TRBJ1-2
v_call: TRBV5-1
clone_size: NA
d_call: NA
cdr3_aa: CASSSTVSDVYGYTF
cdr3_nt: TGCGCCAGCAGCTCGACAGTGTCGGATGTTTATGGCTACACCTTC

j_call: TRBJ2-3
v_call: TRBV20-1
clone_size: NA
d_call: NA
cdr3_aa: CSASGVPGTDTQYF
cdr3_nt: TGCAGTGCTAGTGGGGTTCCCGGAACAGATACGCAGTATTTT

j_call: TRBJ1-2
v_call: TRBV20-1
clone_size: few
d_call: NA
cdr3_aa: CSASDSYGYTF
cdr3_nt: TGCAGTGCTAGCGACAGCTATGGCTACACCTTC

j_call: TRBJ2-7
v_call: TRBV6-5
clone_size: NA
d_call: NA
cdr3_aa: CASSFPTGQGEQYF
cdr3_nt: TGTGCCAGCAGTTTCCCCACAGGGCAGGGCGAGCAGTACTTC

j_call: TRBJ2-1
v_call: TRBV9
clone_size: few
d_call: NA
cdr3_aa: CASSVAESSYNEQFF
cdr3_nt: TGTGCCAGCAGCGTAGCTGAAAGCTCCTACAATGAGCAGTTCTTC

j_call: TRBJ1-2
v_call: TRBV7-2
clone_size: NA
d_call: NA
cdr3_aa: CASSLGGSNYGYTF
cdr3_nt: TGTGCCAGCAGCTTAGGGGGATCCAACTATGGCTACACCTTC

j_call: TRBJ2-5
v_call: TRBV29-1
clone_size: few
d_call: NA
cdr3_aa: CSVYFTDAPNNRGVTQYF
cdr3_nt: TGCAGCGTTTATTTCACGGACGCGCCCAATAACCGAGGTGTGACCCAGTACTTC

j_call: TRBJ2-1
v_call: TRBV5-1
clone_size: NA
d_call: NA
cdr3_aa: CASSPNRLPRYNEQFF
cdr3_nt: TGCGCCAGCAGCCCCAATAGACTACCGAGATACAATGAGCAGTTCTTC

j_call: TRBJ2-1
v_call: TRBV29-1
clone_size: many
d_call: NA
cdr3_aa: CSVVISATYNEQFF
cdr3_nt: TGCAGCGTTGTTATTAGCGCAACCTACAATGAGCAGTTCTTC

j_call: TRBJ1-3
v_call: TRBV7-2
clone_size: few
d_call: NA
cdr3_aa: CASSGAWTGGNTIYF
cdr3_nt: TGTGCCAGCAGTGGAGCGTGGACGGGTGGAAACACCATATATTTT

j_call: TRBJ1-4
v_call: TRBV20-1
clone_size: NA
d_call: NA
cdr3_aa: CSARDLWADTNEKLFF
cdr3_nt: TGCAGTGCTAGAGATCTCTGGGCAGATACTAATGAAAAACTGTTTTTT